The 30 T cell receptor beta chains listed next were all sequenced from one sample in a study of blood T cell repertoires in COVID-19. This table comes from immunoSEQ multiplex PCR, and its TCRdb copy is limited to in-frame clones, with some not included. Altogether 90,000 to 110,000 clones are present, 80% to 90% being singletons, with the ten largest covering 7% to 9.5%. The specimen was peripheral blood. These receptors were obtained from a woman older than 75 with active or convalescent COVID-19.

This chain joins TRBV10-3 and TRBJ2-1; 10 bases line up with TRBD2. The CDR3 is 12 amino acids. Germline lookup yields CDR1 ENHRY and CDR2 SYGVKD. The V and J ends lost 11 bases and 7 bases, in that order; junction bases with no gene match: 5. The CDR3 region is CAASGSKNEQFF. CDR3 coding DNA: TGTGCCGCTAGCGGGAGTAAGAATGAGCAGTTCTTC.

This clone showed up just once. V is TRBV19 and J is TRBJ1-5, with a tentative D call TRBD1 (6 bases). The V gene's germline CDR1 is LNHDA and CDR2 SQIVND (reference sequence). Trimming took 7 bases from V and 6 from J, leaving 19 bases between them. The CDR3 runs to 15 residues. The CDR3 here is CASKPPTGSRQPQHF. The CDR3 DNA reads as TGTGCCAGTAAACCCCCCACAGGGTCACGTCAGCCCCAGCATTTT.

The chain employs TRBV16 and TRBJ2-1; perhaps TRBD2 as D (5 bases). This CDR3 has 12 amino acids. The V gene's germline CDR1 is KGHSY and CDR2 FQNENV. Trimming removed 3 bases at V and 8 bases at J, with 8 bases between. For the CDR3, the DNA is TGTGCCAGCAGCCATGGGAGTCATGAGCAGTTCTTC. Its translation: CASSHGSHEQFF.

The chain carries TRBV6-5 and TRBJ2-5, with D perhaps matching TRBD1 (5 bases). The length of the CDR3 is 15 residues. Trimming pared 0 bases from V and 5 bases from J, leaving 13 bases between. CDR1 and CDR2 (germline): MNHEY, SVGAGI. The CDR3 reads CASSYSSRVGETQYF. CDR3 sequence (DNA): TGTGCCAGCAGTTACTCGAGCAGGGTAGGGGAGACCCAGTACTTC.

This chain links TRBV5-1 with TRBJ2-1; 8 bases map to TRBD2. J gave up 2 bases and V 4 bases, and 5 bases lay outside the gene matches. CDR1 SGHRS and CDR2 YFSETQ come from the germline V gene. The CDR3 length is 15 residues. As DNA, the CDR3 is TGCGCCAGCAGCCCTACTAGCGGCACCTACAATGAGCAGTTCTTC. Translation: CASSPTSGTYNEQFF.

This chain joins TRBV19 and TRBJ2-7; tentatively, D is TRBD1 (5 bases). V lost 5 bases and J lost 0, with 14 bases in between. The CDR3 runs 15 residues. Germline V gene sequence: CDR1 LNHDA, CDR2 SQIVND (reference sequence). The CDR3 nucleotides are TGTGCCAGTAGTCTTCAGGGATCCGCCTCCTACGAGCAGTACTTC. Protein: CASSLQGSASYEQYF.

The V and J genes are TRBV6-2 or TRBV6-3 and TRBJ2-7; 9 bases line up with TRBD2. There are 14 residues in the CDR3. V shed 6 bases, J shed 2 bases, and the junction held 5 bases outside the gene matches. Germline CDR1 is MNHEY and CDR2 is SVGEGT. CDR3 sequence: CASSPTSGPYEQYF. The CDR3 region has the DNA TGTGCCAGCAGCCCGACTAGCGGCCCCTACGAGCAGTACTTC.

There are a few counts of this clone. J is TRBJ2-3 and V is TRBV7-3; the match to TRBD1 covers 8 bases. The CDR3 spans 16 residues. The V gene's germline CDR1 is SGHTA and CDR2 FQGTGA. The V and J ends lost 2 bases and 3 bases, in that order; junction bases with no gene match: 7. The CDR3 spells CASSLGVRGPTDTQYF. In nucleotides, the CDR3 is TGTGCCAGCAGCTTAGGAGTCAGGGGGCCGACAGATACGCAGTATTTT.

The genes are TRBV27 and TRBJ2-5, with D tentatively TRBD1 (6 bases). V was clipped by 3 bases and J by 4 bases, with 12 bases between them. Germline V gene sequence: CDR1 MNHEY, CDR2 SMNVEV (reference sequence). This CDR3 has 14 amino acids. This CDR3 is CASSFAGGLETQYF. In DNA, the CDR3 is TGTGCCAGCAGTTTTGCTGGGGGCCTAGAGACCCAGTACTTC.

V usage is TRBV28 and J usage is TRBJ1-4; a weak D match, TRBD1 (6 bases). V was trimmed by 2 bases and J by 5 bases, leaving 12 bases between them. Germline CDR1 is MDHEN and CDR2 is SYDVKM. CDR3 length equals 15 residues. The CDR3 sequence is CASSLPTGQNEKLFF. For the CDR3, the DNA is TGTGCCAGCAGTTTACCGACAGGCCAGAATGAAAAACTGTTTTTT.

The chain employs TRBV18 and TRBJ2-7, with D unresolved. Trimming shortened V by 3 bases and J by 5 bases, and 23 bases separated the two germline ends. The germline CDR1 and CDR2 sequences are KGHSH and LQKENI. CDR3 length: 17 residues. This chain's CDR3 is CASSPRVSQVPSDEQYF. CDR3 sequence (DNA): TGTGCCAGCTCACCTCGGGTCAGTCAAGTTCCTTCCGACGAGCAGTACTTC.

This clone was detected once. CDR3 loop: CASSETWRRSDTQYF. DNA for the CDR3: TGTGCCAGCAGTGAAACATGGAGAAGATCAGATACGCAGTATTTT. The J gene is TRBJ2-3, the V gene TRBV6-1; D not certain. The germline gives CDR1 MNHNS, CDR2 SASEGT. The CDR3 is made up of 15 amino acids. V dropped 2 bases and J dropped 4 bases, with 13 bases sitting between them.

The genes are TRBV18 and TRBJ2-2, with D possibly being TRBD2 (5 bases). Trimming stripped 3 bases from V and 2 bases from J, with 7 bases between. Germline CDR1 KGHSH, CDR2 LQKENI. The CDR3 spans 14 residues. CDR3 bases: TGTGCCAGCTCACCCAGCGGTAACACCGGGGAGCTGTTTTTT. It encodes CASSPSGNTGELFF. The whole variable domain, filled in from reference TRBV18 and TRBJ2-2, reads NAGVMQNPRHLVRRRGQEARLRCSPMKGHSHVYWYRQLPEEGLKFMVYLQKENIIDESGMPKERFSAEFPKEGPSILRIQQVVRGDSAAYFCASSPSGNTGELFFGEGSRLTVL.

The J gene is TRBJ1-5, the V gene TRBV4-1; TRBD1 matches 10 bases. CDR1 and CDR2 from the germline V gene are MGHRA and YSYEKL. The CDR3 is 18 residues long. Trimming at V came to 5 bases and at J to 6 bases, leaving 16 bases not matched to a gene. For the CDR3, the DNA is TGCGCCAGCAGCACGCTCGGAACCGGGACAGGGGTTGGTCAGCCCCAGCATTTT. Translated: CASSTLGTGTGVGQPQHF.

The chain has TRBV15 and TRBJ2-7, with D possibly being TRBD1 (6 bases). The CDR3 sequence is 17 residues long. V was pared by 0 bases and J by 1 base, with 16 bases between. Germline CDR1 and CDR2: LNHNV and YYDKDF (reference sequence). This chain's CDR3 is CATSRDRGTGISYEQYF. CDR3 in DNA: TGTGCCACCAGCAGAGATCGGGGAACAGGGATTTCCTACGAGCAGTACTTC. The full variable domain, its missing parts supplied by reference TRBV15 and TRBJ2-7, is DAMVIQNPRYQVTQFGKPVTLSCSQTLNHNVMYWYQQKSSQAPKLLFHYYDKDFNNEADTPDNFQSRRPNTSFCFLDIRSPGLGDTAMYLCATSRDRGTGISYEQYFGPGTRLTVT.

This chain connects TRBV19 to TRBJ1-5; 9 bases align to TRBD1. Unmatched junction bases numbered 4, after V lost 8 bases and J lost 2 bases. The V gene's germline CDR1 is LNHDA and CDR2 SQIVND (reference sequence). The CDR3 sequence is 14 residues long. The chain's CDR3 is CASSTGGGNQPQHF. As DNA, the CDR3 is TGTGCCAGTTCTACAGGGGGCGGCAATCAGCCCCAGCATTTT.

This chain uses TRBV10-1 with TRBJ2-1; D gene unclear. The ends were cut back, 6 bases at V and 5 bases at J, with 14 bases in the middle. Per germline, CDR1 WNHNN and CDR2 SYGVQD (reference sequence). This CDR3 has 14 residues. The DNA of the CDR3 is TGCGCCAGCAGAGCCAGTGAGGCCGACAATGAGCAGTTCTTC. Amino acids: CASRASEADNEQFF.

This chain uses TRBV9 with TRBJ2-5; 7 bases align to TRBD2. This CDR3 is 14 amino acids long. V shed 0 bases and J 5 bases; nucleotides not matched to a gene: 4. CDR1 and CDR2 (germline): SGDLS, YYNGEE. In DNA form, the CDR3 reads TGTGCCAGCAGCGTAGGGGGAGGGAAGGAGACCCAGTACTTC. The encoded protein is CASSVGGGKETQYF.

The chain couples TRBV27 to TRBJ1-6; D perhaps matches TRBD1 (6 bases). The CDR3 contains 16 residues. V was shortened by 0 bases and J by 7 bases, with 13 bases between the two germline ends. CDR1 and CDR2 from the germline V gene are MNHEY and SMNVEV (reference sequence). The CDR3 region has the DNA TGTGCCAGCAGTTTATCTATCGGACAGCTAAATTCACCCCTCCACTTT. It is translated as CASSLSIGQLNSPLHF.

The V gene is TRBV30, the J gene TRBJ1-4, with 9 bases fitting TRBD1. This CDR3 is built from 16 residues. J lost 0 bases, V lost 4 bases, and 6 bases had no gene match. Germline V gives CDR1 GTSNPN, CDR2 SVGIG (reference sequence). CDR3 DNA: TGTGCCTGGACGGGACAGGGAATAGCAACTAATGAAAAACTGTTTTTT. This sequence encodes CAWTGQGIATNEKLFF.

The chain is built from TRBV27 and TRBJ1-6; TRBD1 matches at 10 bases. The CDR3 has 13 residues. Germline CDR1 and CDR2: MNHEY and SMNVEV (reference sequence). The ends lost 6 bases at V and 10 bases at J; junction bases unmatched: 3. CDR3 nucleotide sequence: TGTGCCAGCAGGGACAGGGGGTTCTCACCCCTCCACTTT. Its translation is CASRDRGFSPLHF.

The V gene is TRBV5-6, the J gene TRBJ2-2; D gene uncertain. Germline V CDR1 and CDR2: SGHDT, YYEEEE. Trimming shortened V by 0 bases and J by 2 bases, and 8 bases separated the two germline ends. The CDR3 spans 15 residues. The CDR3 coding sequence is TGTGCCAGCAGCTTGGTCACAGCTAACACCGGGGAGCTGTTTTTT. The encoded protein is CASSLVTANTGELFF.

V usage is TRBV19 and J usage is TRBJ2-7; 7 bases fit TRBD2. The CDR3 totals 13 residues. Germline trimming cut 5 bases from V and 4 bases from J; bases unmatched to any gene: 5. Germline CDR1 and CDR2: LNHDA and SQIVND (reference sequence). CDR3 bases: TGTGCCAGTAGTCCACGCGGGAGATACGAGCAGTACTTC. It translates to CASSPRGRYEQYF.

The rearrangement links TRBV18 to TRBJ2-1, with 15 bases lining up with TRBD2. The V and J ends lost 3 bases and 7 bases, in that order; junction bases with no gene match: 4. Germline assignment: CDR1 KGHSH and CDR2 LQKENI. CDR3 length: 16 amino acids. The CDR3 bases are TGTGCCAGCTCACCCCCGGGACTAGCGGGAGGAAATGAGCAGTTCTTC. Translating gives CASSPPGLAGGNEQFF.

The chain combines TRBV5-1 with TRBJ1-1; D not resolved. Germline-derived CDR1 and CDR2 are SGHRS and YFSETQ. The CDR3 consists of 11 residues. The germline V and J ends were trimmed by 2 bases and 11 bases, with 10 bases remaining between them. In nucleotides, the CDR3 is TGCGCCAGCAGCTTCCGTAGGGAGGCTTTCTTT. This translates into CASSFRREAFF.

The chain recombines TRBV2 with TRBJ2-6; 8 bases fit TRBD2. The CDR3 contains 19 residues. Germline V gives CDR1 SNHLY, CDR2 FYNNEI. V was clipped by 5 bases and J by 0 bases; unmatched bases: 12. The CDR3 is CASSPGIGGASSGANVLTF. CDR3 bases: TGTGCCAGCAGTCCGGGGATCGGGGGGGCAAGCTCTGGGGCCAACGTCCTGACTTTC.

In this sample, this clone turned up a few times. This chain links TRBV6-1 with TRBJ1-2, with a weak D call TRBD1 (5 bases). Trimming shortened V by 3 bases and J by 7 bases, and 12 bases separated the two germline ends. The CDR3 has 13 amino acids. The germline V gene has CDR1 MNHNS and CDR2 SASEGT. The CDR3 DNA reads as TGTGCCAGCAGTGACAGGGACTCCTCTGGCTACACCTTC. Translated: CASSDRDSSGYTF.

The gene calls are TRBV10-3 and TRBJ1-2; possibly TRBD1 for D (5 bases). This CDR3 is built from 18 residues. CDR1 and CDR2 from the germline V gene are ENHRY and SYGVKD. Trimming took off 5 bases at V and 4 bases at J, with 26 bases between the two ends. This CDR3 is CAISRPTPEGFSLYGYTF. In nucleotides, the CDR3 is TGTGCCATCAGTAGACCAACCCCGGAGGGGTTCTCTCTCTATGGCTACACCTTC.

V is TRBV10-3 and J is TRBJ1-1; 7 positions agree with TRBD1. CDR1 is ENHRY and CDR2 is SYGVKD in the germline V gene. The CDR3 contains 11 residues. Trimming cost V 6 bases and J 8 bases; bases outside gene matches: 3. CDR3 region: CAIRGTEEAFF. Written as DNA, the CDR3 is TGTGCCATCAGGGGGACAGAAGAAGCTTTCTTT.

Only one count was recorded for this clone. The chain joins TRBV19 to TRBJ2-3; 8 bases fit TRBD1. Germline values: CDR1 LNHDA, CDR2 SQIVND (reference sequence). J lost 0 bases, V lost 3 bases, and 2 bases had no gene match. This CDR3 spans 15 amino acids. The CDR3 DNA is TGTGCCAGTAGTATCGACAGGGGTAGCACAGATACGCAGTATTTT. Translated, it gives CASSIDRGSTDTQYF.